What follows are 4 T cell receptor delta chains derived from one specimen sequenced in a study of gamma-delta T cells after stem cell transplantation. TCRdb called clones anew from the RT-PCR reads with CATT. The data show roughly 15,000 delta-chain clones, with roughly 30% seen just once and around 4% held by the top ten. Sequencing input: gamma-delta T cells. The receptors shown here come from a human donor. It is not recorded whose cells these are; they may come from a transplant donor.

Note on this clone: Its ends do not fully match the called genes, so a read error is possible. V and J are TRDV2 and TRDJ3; TRDD3 matches at 7 bases. The germline V gene encodes CDR1 GEAIGNYY and CDR2 EKD. This CDR3 contains 18 residues. The CDR3, as DNA: TGTGCCTGTGACAATACTGTGGGATACTCCTGTTACACCCTACAGATGTTTTTC. Translating it yields CACDNTVGYSCYTLQMFF.

This clone was counted between two and nine times. The chain employs TRDV1 and TRDJ1; TRDD3 agrees at 8 bases. The CDR3 extends over 23 amino acids. Germline V lookup: CDR1 TSWWSYY, CDR2 QGS. The trim removed 0 bases at V and 0 bases at J, leaving 24 bases unmatched. This CDR3 reads CALGELAFRFSRGYPGYTDKLIF. The CDR3 nucleotides are TGTGCTCTTGGGGAACTAGCTTTCCGGTTCTCTCGGGGATACCCGGGGTACACCGATAAACTCATCTTT.

With regard to this clone: The junction and the germline gene differ at one end; a read error may be behind it. Other DNA sequences in this specimen translate into the identical CDR3. In DNA, the CDR3 is TGTGCCTGTGACTTTTACTGGGGCTACGCTTTGACCGCACAACTCTTCTTT. It codes for CACDFYWGYALTAQLFF. The V gene is TRDV2, the J gene TRDJ2; 7 bases are shared with TRDD3. The CDR3 consists of 17 residues. Germline CDR1 GEAIGNYY, CDR2 EKD.

This sequence joins TRDV3 and TRDJ3, with D perhaps matching TRDD2 (7 bases). This CDR3 comprises 17 residues. Between the trimmed V and J ends, which lost 1 base and 2 bases, there was a span of 15 bases. The germline gives CDR1 TVYSNPD, CDR2 GDNSRS (reference sequence). This chain's CDR3 is CAFMGALPPWDTRQMFF. CDR3 nucleotide sequence: TGTGCCTTTATGGGGGCCCTTCCTCCCTGGGACACCCGACAGATGTTTTTC. The whole variable domain, remainder taken from reference TRDV3 and TRDJ3, is CDKVTQSSPDQTVASGSEVVLLCTYDTVYSNPDLFWYRIRPDYSFQFVFYGDNSRSEGADFTQGRFSVKHILTQKAFHLVISPVRTEDSATYYCAFMGALPPWDTRQMFFGTGIKLFVEP.